This TCR beta chain was observed in a study of OX40 agonist ivuxolimab in advanced cancers. TCRdb keeps only in-frame clones here, not all; method: immunoSEQ multiplex PCR. The profile shows 60,000 to 75,000 clones, roughly 84% of them singletons. The V and J ends lost 6 bases and 4 bases respectively, with 17 bases between them. Germline lookup yields CDR1 ENHRY and CDR2 SYGVKD. The CDR3 length is 15 residues. The TCR comes from an adult with an advanced solid tumor such as melanoma, head and neck, liver or kidney cancer. The source material was CD4+ or CD8+ T cells sorted from blood, sampled in a trial of the OX40 agonist ivuxolimab. The chain has TRBV10-3 and TRBJ2-3; D perhaps matches TRBD2 (7 bases). CDR3 amino acids: CAISLGGGGADTQYF. CDR3 DNA: TGTGCCATCAGCCTCGGGGGCGGGGGAGCAGATACGCAGTATTTT.